This passage covers 13 T cell receptor beta chains from one sample sequenced in a study of T cells in Graves' hyperthyroidism and ophthalmopathy. TCR beta CDR3 region amplification was performed from RNA transcripts. TCR CDR3 regions were first amplified by RT-PCR with HTBI primers. In TCRdb, the multiplex PCR reads were re-called with MiXCR into one record per CDR3 protein. The sample lists some 600,000 distinct CDR3 sequences, roughly 13% seen once, with more than 4.5% in the top ten. The sample comprised blood. The source is a young woman with Graves' hyperthyroidism that later progressed to Graves' ophthalmopathy.

This clonotype was counted ten times or more. The chain links TRBV11-2 to TRBJ2-3; D is ambiguous. V was pared by 4 bases and J by 6 bases, with 11 bases between. Germline V gene lookup returns CDR1 SGHAT and CDR2 FQNNGV. The CDR3 has 13 amino acids. CDR3 bases: TGTGCCAGCAGCTCGTCCTTGGGGGATACGCAGTATTTT. It codes for CASSSSLGDTQYF.

About this clonotype: This sequence may be a read error, since a much larger clone differs from it by one base. The V call is TRBV3-1, the J call TRBJ1-1, with D possibly TRBD1 on 6 matching bases. The CDR3 sequence is 12 residues long. Germline-derived CDR1 and CDR2 are LGHDT and YNNKEL (reference sequence). V lost 7 bases and J lost 1, with 7 bases in between. CDR3 bases: TGTGCCAGCATGACAGGGAACACTGAAGCTTTCTTT. This sequence encodes CASMTGNTEAFF.

This clonotype was counted ten times or more. The CDR3 protein is CASSVPRGAWTGELFF. CDR3 DNA: TGTGCCAGTAGTGTACCTCGGGGGGCATGGACCGGGGAGCTGTTTTTT. The chain recombines TRBV19 with TRBJ2-2, with D tentatively TRBD2 (7 bases). V lost 5 bases and J lost 5, with 18 bases in between. Germline CDR1 and CDR2: LNHDA and SQIVND (reference sequence). CDR3 size: 16 residues.

This chain joins TRBV29-1 and TRBJ2-5; D is perhaps TRBD1 (6 bases). V was cut by 2 bases and J by 5 bases, with 9 bases left in between. The germline gives CDR1 SQVTM, CDR2 ANQGSEA. The CDR3 sequence is 12 residues long. The CDR3 loop is CSVESGAETQYF. In DNA, the CDR3 is TGCAGCGTTGAATCAGGGGCCGAGACCCAGTACTTC.

About this clonotype itself: A junction end diverges from the germline sequence, so it may reflect a read error. J is TRBJ2-1 and V is TRBV7-7; the D is unclear. From germline, CDR1 is SSHAT and CDR2 FNYEAQ (reference sequence). The CDR3 consists of 16 residues. The CDR3 sequence: CASSLHFTGSYNEQFF. In DNA form, the CDR3 reads TGTGCTAGCAGCTTACATTTCACGGGCTCCTACAATGAGCAGTTCTTC.

This clonotype was seen ten or more times. The chain has TRBV7-2 and TRBJ1-6; 9 bases align to TRBD1. The V segment lost 5 bases and the J segment 7 bases; nucleotides outside the gene matches: 6. Germline V gene lookup returns CDR1 SGHTA and CDR2 FQGNSA. CDR3 size: 15 residues. The CDR3 DNA follows: TGTGCCAGCAGCCGACAGGGGGAGTTGAATTCACCCCTCCACTTT. Its translation is CASSRQGELNSPLHF.

The chain has TRBV30 and TRBJ2-4; 10 bases map to TRBD1. CDR1 is GTSNPN, CDR2 SVGIG, per germline (reference sequence). The CDR3 runs to 20 residues. The V and J ends lost 2 bases and 9 bases, in that order; junction bases with no gene match: 25. The CDR3 bases are TGTGCCTGGAGTCCGGGACAGGGGCTCAGATCGTACACCCTCGGGGCCATTCAGTACTTC. Translation gives CAWSPGQGLRSYTLGAIQYF.

This clonotype was detected many times. The chain employs TRBV28 and TRBJ2-7, with 12 bases aligning to TRBD2. Germline V CDR1 and CDR2: MDHEN, SYDVKM. This CDR3 has 15 residues. Trimming removed 4 bases from V and 4 bases from J; junction bases left unmatched: 5. CDR3 in DNA: TGTGCCAGCAGTTCATGGACTAGCGGGGAATACGAGCAGTACTTC. Protein: CASSSWTSGEYEQYF. Combining the CDR3 with reference TRBV28 and TRBJ2-7 gives the whole variable domain DVKVTQSSRYLVKRTGEKVFLECVQDMDHENMFWYRQDPGLGLRLIYFSYDVKMKEKGDIPEGYSVSREKKERFSLILESASTNQTSMYLCASSSWTSGEYEQYFGPGTRLTVT.

This clonotype was seen ten or more times. CDR3 sequence reads: CSARDPLAGESEETQYF. CDR3 DNA sequence: TGCAGTGCTAGAGATCCCCTAGCGGGAGAGTCGGAAGAGACCCAGTACTTC. This sequence joins TRBV20-1 and TRBJ2-5; 10 positions agree with TRBD2. V gave up 0 bases and J gave up 3 bases; unmatched junction bases: 10. Germline values: CDR1 DFQATT, CDR2 SNEGSKA (reference sequence). CDR3 length equals 17 residues.

This clonotype was seen repeatedly, ten times or more. V is TRBV12-3 or TRBV12-4 and J is TRBJ1-4; 7 bases match TRBD1. Trimming took 4 bases from V and 2 from J; bases not matched to a gene: 1. This CDR3 region has 14 residues. CDR3: CASSWDSTNEKLFF. Here the CDR3 DNA reads TGTGCCAGCAGTTGGGACAGCACTAATGAAAAACTGTTTTTT.

This clonotype came up many times. The V call is TRBV27, the J call TRBJ1-1; no firm D call. With 0 bases removed from V and 3 bases from J, the gap between germline ends came to 5 bases. From germline, CDR1 is MNHEY and CDR2 SMNVEV (reference sequence). The length of the CDR3 is 13 residues. CDR3 in amino acids: CASSLSEDTEAFF. Written as DNA, the CDR3 is TGTGCCAGCAGTTTATCAGAGGACACTGAAGCTTTCTTT.

V is TRBV9 and J is TRBJ1-1, with 10 bases lining up with TRBD1. This CDR3 has 13 amino acids. The J segment lost 6 bases and the V segment lost 3 bases, leaving 2 bases of the junction unmatched. Germline V gives CDR1 SGDLS, CDR2 YYNGEE. The CDR3 nucleotides are TGTGCCAGCAGCGCCGGACAGGGGGCTGAAGCTTTCTTT. It translates to CASSAGQGAEAFF.

This clonotype was seen many times. CDR3 bases: TGTGCCAGCAGCGAAACTAGTTTAAATGAGCAGTTCTTC. As protein: CASSETSLNEQFF. V is TRBV11-3 and J is TRBJ2-1, with a possible D match to TRBD2 (5 bases). The V gene's germline CDR1 is SGHNT and CDR2 YENEEA. There are 13 residues in the CDR3. V was shortened by 5 bases and J by 7 bases, with 12 bases between the two germline ends.